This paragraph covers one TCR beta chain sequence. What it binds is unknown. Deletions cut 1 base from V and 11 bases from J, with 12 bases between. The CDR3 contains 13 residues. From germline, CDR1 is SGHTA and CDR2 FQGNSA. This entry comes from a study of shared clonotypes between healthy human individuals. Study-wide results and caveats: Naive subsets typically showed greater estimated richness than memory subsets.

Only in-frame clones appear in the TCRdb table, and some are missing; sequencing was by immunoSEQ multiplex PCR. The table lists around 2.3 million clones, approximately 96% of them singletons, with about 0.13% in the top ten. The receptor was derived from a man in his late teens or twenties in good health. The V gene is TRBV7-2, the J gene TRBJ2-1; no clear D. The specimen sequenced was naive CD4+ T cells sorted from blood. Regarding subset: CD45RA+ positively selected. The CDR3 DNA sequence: TGTGCCAGCAGCTTAGGGAGTGGGGATAAGCAGTTCTTC. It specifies CASSLGSGDKQFF.